These T cell receptor beta chains were read from a single sample in a study of vaccination and CD4 T cells after COVID-19. One entry per CDR3 protein results from TCRdb running MiXCR on the PCR reads. The table records about 18,000 distinct CDR3 sequences, around 56% of them present only once. No cognate antigen is known for these TCRs. Sequencing was performed on CD4+ T cells from blood, cultured in vitro, taken before SARS-CoV-2 vaccination. All receptors derive from a human donor who had recovered from COVID-19. The CDR3 runs from the conserved cysteine through the conserved F or W.

cdr3_aa j_call v_call
CASSAGNRGDYEQYF TRBJ2-7 TRBV25-1
CASSPLEGIHTDTQYF TRBJ2-3 TRBV7-9
CASSSSSRLNTEAFF TRBJ1-1 TRBV4-1
CASSQGRTGATGELFF TRBJ2-2 TRBV4-3
CASSISTGEANTEAFF TRBJ1-1 TRBV19
CASSRTGSRNTIYF TRBJ1-3 TRBV6-1
CASSSAAEGLGKGYTF TRBJ1-2 TRBV28
CASSFHPSYEQYF TRBJ2-7 TRBV7-9
CASSQVDMGMSAGQSQHF TRBJ1-5 TRBV4-1
CASSLGIDSPLHF TRBJ1-6 TRBV11-3
CASRGGRRSGNTIYF TRBJ1-3 TRBV5-1
CSARDRQGSYEQYF TRBJ2-7 TRBV20-1
CASSIRPALPGQGYQPQHF TRBJ1-5 TRBV19
CASSEREDSGNTIYF TRBJ1-3 TRBV10-2
CASSSDNQETQYF TRBJ2-5 TRBV2
CSARDPTSGRDEQFF TRBJ2-1 TRBV20-1
CASSLGPNQPQHF TRBJ1-5 TRBV7-2
CASGTVLGTEAFF TRBJ1-1 TRBV6-1
CASSSGGNEQFF TRBJ2-1 TRBV19
CSAIGTAVLNTEAFF TRBJ1-1 TRBV20-1
CATSRSFYEQYF TRBJ2-7 TRBV15
CASQRTGYGYTF TRBJ1-2 TRBV28
CASSRGLTGSYEQYF TRBJ2-7 TRBV27
CSARVTGLGTEAFF TRBJ1-1 TRBV20-1
CSAKRWDSPRTDTQHF - TRBV20-1
CAWKPGTSGANVLTF TRBJ2-6 TRBV30
CASTGLESSTDTQYF TRBJ2-3 TRBV19
CSARDHNRDNTNYGYTF TRBJ1-2 TRBV20-1
CSARPLAGQETQYF TRBJ2-5 TRBV20-1
CSASSGARETQYF TRBJ2-5 TRBV20-1
CASSLNRVSGYEQYF TRBJ2-7 TRBV28
CSARESRGEYGYTF TRBJ1-2 TRBV20-1
CAISQAGDTQYF TRBJ2-3 TRBV10-3
CASKYRGIGNQPQHF TRBJ1-5 TRBV27
CASSPPTGGEIGELFF TRBJ2-2 TRBV18
CAIYGGLGNTIYF TRBJ1-3 TRBV10-3
CATRGQGATEAFF TRBJ1-1 TRBV24-1
CSAPVSTGELFF TRBJ2-2 TRBV20-1
CASSPQGADTQYF TRBJ2-3 TRBV18
CAWAPGNQETQYF TRBJ2-5 TRBV30
CSARVPGTTDTQYF TRBJ2-3 TRBV20-1
CASSLVGGNTEAFF TRBJ1-1 TRBV7-8
CASRQGQNTGELFF TRBJ2-2 TRBV6-1
CASSTPGRMNTEAFF TRBJ1-1 TRBV6-1
CASSTQGYGELFF TRBJ2-2 TRBV7-3
CAISEGRGNSPLHF TRBJ1-6 TRBV10-3
CASSLTSHTIYF TRBJ1-3 TRBV11-2
CASRETSVSTDTQYF TRBJ2-3 TRBV7-3
CASSQRTGNNEQFF TRBJ2-1 TRBV7-8
CASSRQGNSNQPQHF TRBJ1-5 TRBV2
CSAISGRGPYEQYF TRBJ2-7 TRBV20-1
CASSRDTF TRBJ1-2 TRBV7-9
CAISESQVGGQPQHF TRBJ1-5 TRBV10-3
CAISDRGRETEAFF TRBJ1-1 TRBV10-3
CASSYSSGRGYTF TRBJ1-2 TRBV6-5